This T cell receptor (beta chain) was sequenced in a study of shared clonotypes between healthy human individuals. Study-wide context: The study used three CD4 naive, three CD4 memory, two CD8 naive and one CD8 memory plate per donor.

Regarding the study as a whole: Naive CD4 clonotypes overlapped across a few donors at approximately 5%. Generally, naive subsets came out with larger estimated richness than memory subsets. An expected dependence of interdonor clonotype sharing on sequencing depth was noted.

Trimming stripped 7 bases from V and 7 bases from J, with 19 bases between. Germline V gene lookup returns CDR1 MNHNY and CDR2 SVGAGI (reference sequence). This CDR3 has 14 residues. Comments on this clone: Its specificity is not known.

Produced via immunoSEQ multiplex PCR; TCRdb's table is partial and in-frame only. This table holds over a million clones, approximately 98.5% found once. The clonotype comes from a young man in good health. The specimen sequenced was naive CD4+ T cells sorted from blood. As to subset: CD45RA+ positively selected. The V and J genes are TRBV6-6 and TRBJ2-5, with D possibly TRBD2 on 6 matching bases. The DNA of the CDR3 is TGTGCCAGCAACCCCGATCTAGCGAGGAGGACCCAGTACTTC. Amino acid sequence: CASNPDLARRTQYF.